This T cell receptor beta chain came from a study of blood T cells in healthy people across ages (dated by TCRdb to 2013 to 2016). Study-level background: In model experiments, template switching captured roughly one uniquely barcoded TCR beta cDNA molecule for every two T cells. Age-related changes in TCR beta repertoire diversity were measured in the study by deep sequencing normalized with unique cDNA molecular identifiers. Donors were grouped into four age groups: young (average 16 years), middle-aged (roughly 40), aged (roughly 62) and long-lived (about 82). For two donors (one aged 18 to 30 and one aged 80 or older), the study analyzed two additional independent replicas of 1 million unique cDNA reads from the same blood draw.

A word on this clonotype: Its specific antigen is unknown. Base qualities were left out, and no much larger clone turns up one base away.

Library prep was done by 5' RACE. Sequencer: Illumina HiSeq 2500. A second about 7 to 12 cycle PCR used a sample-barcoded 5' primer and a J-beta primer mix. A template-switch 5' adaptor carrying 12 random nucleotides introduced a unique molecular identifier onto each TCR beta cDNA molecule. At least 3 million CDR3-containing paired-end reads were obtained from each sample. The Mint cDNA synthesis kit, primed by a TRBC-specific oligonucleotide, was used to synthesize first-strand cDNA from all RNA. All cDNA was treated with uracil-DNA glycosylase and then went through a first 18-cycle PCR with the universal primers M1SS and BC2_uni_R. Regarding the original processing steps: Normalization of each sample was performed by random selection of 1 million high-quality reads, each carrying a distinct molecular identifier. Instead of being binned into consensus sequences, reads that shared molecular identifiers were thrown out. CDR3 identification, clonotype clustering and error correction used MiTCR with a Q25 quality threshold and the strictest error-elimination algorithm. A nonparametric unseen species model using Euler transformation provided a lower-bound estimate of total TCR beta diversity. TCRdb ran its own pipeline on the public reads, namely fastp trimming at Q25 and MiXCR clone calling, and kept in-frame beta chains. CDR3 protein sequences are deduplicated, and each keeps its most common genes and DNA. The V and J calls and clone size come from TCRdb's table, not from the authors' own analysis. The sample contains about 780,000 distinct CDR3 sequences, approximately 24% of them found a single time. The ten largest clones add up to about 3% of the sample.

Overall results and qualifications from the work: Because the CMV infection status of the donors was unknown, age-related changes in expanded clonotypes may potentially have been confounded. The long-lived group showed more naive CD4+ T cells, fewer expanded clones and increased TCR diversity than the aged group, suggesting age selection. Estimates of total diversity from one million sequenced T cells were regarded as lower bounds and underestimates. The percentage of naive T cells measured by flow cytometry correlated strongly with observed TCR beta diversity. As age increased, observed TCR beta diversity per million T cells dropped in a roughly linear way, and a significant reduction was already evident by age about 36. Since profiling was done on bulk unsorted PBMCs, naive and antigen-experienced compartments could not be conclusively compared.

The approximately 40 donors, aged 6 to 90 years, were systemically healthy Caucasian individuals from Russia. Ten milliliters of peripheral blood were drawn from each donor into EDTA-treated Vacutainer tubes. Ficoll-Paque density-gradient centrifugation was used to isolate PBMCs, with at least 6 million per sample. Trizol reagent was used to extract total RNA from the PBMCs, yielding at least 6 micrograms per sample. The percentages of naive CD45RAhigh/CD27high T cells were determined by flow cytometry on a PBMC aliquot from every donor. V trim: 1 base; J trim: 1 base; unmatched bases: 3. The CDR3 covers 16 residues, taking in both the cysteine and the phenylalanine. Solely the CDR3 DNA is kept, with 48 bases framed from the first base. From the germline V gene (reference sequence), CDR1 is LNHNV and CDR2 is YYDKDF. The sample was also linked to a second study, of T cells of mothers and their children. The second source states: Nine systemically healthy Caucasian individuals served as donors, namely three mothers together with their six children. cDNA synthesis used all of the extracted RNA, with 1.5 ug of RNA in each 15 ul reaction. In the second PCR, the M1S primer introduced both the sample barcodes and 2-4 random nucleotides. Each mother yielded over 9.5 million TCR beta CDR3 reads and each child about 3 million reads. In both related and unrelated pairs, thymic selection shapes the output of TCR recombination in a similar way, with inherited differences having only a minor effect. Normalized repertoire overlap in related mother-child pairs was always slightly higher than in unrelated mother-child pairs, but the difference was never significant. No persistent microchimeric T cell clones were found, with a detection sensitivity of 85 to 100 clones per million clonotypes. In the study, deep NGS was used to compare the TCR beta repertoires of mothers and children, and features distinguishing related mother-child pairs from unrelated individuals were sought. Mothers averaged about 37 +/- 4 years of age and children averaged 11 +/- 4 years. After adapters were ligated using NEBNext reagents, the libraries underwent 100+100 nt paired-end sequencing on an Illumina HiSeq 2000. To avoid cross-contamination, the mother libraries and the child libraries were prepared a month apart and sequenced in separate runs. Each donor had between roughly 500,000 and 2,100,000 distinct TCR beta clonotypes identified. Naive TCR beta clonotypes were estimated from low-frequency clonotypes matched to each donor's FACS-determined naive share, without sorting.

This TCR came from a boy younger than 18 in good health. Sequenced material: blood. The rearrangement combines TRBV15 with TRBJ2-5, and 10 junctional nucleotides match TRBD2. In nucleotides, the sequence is TGTGCCACCAGCAGAGTAGCGGGGGGCCCCCAAGAGACCCAGTACTTC. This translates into CATSRVAGGPQETQYF.